This is a list of T cell receptor beta chains from one sample in a study of CD8+CD57+ T cells in acquired aplastic anemia. A single record per CDR3 protein comes from TCRdb applying MiXCR to the reads. The sample has about 160,000 distinct CDR3 sequences, 35% to 55% seen once. The sample comprised sorted CD4+, CD8+, or CD8+CD57+ T cells (not recorded which) from PBMCs. These receptors were taken from a human donor in good health. CDR3s include the opening cysteine and the closing phenylalanine or tryptophan. A D gene is named only where the DNA matches it firmly. Only part of the rows carry a size: once, few, many, or a class if the clone is expanded.

>-|TRBV7-4|-|13|TRBJ2-5
TGTGCCAGCAGCATTAGGACAGAAGAGACCCAGTACTTC
CASSIRTEETQYF
>-|TRBV4-2|-|16|TRBJ2-2
TGTGCCAGCAGCCCCCTGGCTAGCGCGAACACCGGGGAGCTGTTTTTT
CASSPLASANTGELFF
>-|TRBV18|many|12|TRBJ2-5
TGTGCCAGCAGCCCGGGCGGAGAGACCCAGTACTTC
CASSPGGETQYF
>TRBD2|TRBV6-2/TRBV6-3|-|13|TRBJ2-2
TGTGCCAGCACTAGCGGGTACACCGGGGAGCTGTTTTTT
CASTSGYTGELFF
>-|TRBV20-1|many|13|TRBJ1-1
TGCAGTGCTAGAGGTACAGGGAGAGGTGAAGCTTTCTTT
CSARGTGRGEAFF
>TRBD2|TRBV20-1|few|18|TRBJ2-2
TGCAGTGCTAGTCTCCTGGTGAGCGGGAGGGATCCCACCGGGGAGCTGTTTTTT
CSASLLVSGRDPTGELFF
>TRBD1|TRBV20-1|few|15|TRBJ1-1
TGCAGTGCTTTGGCCCCGGACAGGGAGAACACTGAAGCTTTCTTT
CSALAPDRENTEAFF
>TRBD1|TRBV6-1|-|15|TRBJ2-5
TGTGCCAGCAGCTGGGGACAGGGAATAAGGGAGACCCAGTACTTC
CASSWGQGIRETQYF
>TRBD1|TRBV10-3|many|13|TRBJ2-7
TGTGCCAGCCGGGACAGGGAGAAAGGCGAGCAGTACTTC
CASRDREKGEQYF
>-|TRBV6-5|many|12|TRBJ1-1
TGTGCCAGCAGGTCAGGGAGAACTGAAGCTTTCTTT
CASRSGRTEAFF
>-|TRBV12-3/TRBV12-4|many|12|TRBJ2-7
TGTGCCAGCAGCCGGAGCTCCTACGAGCAGTACTTC
CASSRSSYEQYF
>TRBD1|TRBV29-1|-|11|TRBJ2-7
TGCAGCGTTGAGACAGGGAACGAGCAGTACTTC
CSVETGNEQYF
>-|TRBV2|-|14|TRBJ2-6
TGTGCCAGCAGTGCAGGATCTGGGGCCAACGTCCTGACTTTC
CASSAGSGANVLTF
>-|TRBV7-2|-|15|TRBJ2-7
TGTGCCAGCAGCCCGCGGACAGAGGGACACTGCGAGCAGTACTTC
CASSPRTEGHCEQYF
>TRBD2|TRBV2|-|15|TRBJ2-7
TGTGCCAGCAGCGTAGGACTAGCGGGAGGGGCCGAGCAGTACTTC
CASSVGLAGGAEQYF